The clone carrying this T cell receptor (beta chain) occurred many times. Using its own MiXCR run on the RT-PCR reads, TCRdb lists one record per CDR3 protein. The sample lists hundreds of thousands of distinct CDR3 sequences; 13% to 15% were seen once. The V gene's germline CDR1 is MNHEY and CDR2 SVGAGI. The CDR3 sequence is 15 residues long. The J segment lost 7 bases and the V segment lost 5 bases, leaving 8 bases of the junction unmatched. This receptor was obtained from a female donor in good health, serving as a healthy control. The chain has TRBV6-5 and TRBJ1-3, with TRBD1 matching over 10 bases. What was sequenced was memory CD4+ T cells from blood. This CDR3 reads CASSRSGTGVNTIYF. CDR3 coding DNA: TGTGCCAGCAGTCGCTCCGGGACAGGGGTGAACACCATATATTTT.